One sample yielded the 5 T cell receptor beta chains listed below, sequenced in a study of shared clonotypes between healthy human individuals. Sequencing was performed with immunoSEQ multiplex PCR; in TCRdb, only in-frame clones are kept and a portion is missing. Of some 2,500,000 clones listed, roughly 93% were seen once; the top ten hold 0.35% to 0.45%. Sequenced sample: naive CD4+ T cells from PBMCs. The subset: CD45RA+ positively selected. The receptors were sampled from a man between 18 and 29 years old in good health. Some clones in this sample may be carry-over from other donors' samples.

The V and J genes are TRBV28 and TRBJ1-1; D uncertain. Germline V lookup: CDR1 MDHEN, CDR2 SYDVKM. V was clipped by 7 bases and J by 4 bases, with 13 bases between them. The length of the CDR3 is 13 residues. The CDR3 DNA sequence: TGTGCCAGCACTCCTACGAGGACCACTGAAGCTTTCTTT. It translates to CASTPTRTTEAFF.

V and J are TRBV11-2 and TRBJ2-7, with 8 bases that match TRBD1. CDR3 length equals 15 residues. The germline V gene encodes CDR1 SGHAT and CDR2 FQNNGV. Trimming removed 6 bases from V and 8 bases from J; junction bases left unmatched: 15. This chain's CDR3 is CASRSPGQARSKQYF. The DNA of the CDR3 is TGTGCCAGCAGGTCGCCGGGACAGGCCCGTTCCAAGCAGTACTTC.

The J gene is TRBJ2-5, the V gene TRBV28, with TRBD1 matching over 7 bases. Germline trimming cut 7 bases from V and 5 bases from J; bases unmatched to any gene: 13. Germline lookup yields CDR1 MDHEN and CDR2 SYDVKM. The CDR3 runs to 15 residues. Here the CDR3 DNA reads TGTGCCAGCAACACCCAGGGGGTGGGCGGGGAGACCCAGTACTTC. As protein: CASNTQGVGGETQYF.

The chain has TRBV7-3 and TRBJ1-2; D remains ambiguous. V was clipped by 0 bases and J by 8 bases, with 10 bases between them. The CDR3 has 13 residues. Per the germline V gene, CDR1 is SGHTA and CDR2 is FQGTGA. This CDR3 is CASSLTGQRGYTF. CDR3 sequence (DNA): TGTGCCAGCAGCTTAACTGGGCAAAGGGGCTACACCTTC.

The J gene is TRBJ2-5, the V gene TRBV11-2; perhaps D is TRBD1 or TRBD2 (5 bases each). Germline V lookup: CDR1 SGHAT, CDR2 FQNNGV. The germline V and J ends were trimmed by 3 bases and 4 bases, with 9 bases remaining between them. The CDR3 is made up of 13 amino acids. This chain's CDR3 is CASSLGEIETQYF. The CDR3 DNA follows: TGTGCCAGCAGCTTGGGGGAAATAGAGACCCAGTACTTC.